The 2 T cell receptor beta chains given below trace back to one sample, sequenced in a study of T cells in Graves' hyperthyroidism and ophthalmopathy. TCR beta CDR3 regions were amplified from RNA. First-round RT-PCR with HTBI primers amplified the TCR CDR3 region. One entry per CDR3 protein results from TCRdb running MiXCR on the multiplex PCR reads. The sample has under 750,000 distinct CDR3 sequences; roughly a sixth are singletons. Sequencing was carried out using blood. All receptors come from a woman aged 50 to 60 with Graves' hyperthyroidism that later progressed to Graves' ophthalmopathy.

The J gene is TRBJ1-4, the V gene TRBV4-1; D gene unclear. Germline CDR1 MGHRA, CDR2 YSYEKL. There are 17 residues in the CDR3. Trimming stripped 2 bases from V and 8 bases from J, with 21 bases between. CDR3 residues: CASSQLYSGLRGEKLFF. As DNA, the CDR3 is TGCGCCAGCAGCCAACTTTACTCCGGGTTACGGGGAGAAAAACTGTTTTTT.

This chain connects TRBV29-1 to TRBJ1-1; tentative D call: TRBD1 (6 bases). CDR3 length: 14 amino acids. Trimming took off 4 bases at V and 6 bases at J, with 18 bases between the two ends. CDR1 is SQVTM and CDR2 is ANQGSEA in the germline V gene. Written as DNA, the CDR3 is TGCAGCGTTGGGGGCTACGTGGGGGCCGCTGAAGCTTTCTTT. Its protein is CSVGGYVGAAEAFF.